This TCR beta chain was recorded in a study of blood T cell repertoires in COVID-19. For the study at large: Samples taken during acute and convalescent COVID-19 were collected in the United States, Italy and Spain. PBMCs, B-cell-depleted T cells, or T cells provided the cDNA or gDNA that made up the material.

The V end was cut by 5 bases, the J end by 5 bases, with 13 bases between. The CDR3 runs to 14 residues. The germline gives CDR1 SGHNT, CDR2 YENEEA. As originally analysed: Reference gene primer amplification in the assay estimated nucleated cell counts. TCRdb's copy holds only in-frame clones and misses some; the assay was immunoSEQ multiplex PCR. That table furnishes V, J and clone size, whereas the DNA furnished D and trimming. In the table there are some 200,000 clones, about four fifths of which are singletons. While infection was still active, Seattle patients were enrolled and then followed longitudinally.

This rearrangement joins TRBV11-3 to TRBJ2-1, with a weak D call TRBD2 (6 bases). The sequenced material came from peripheral blood. This TCR derives from a woman aged 40 to 49 with COVID-19, enrolled during active disease. The CDR3 DNA sequence: TGTGCCAGCAGCGGCCGGGACTGGAACAATGAGCAGTTCTTC. This gives the protein CASSGRDWNNEQFF.